This T cell receptor (beta chain) was recorded in a study of T cell repertoires in cytomegalovirus infection. Each CDR3 protein is one row after TCRdb ran MiXCR on the reads. The sample records 900,000 to 950,000 distinct CDR3 sequences, 31% being singletons. The CDR3 consists of 13 residues. The V end lost 0 bases, the J end lost 5 bases, and 8 bases lay between the germline ends. In germline, CDR1 is MNHNY, CDR2 SVGAGI (reference sequence). For this clonotype: What it binds is not known.

This receptor was taken from a human donor in good health (CMV status not recorded). Some clones in this sample may be carry-over from other donors' samples. The sample in question was cultured CD8+ T cells from PBMCs, obtained from culture after CMV antigen stimulation. The chain recombines TRBV6-6 with TRBJ2-7; D is ambiguous. The CDR3 DNA is TGTGCCAGCAGTTACTCTCAGGCCCACGAGCAGTACTTC. It is translated as CASSYSQAHEQYF.